This T cell receptor beta chain is from a study of somatic mutations in cytotoxic T cells in rheumatoid arthritis. Trimming took 1 base from V and 3 from J, leaving 13 bases between them. CDR3 size: 16 residues. Germline lookup yields CDR1 SGHAT and CDR2 FQNNGV. Original handling: After comparison against published virus-specific TCRB sequences, only a few of the patient CD8+ clones larger than 1% turned out to match them. Using immunoSEQ multiplex PCR, the repertoire was profiled, and TCRdb retains in-frame clones only, with some absent. V and J calls and clone size follow that table, whereas D and trimming were derived from the DNA. The sample records a few thousand clones, 78% being singletons.

This TCR was sampled from a man between 65 and 85 years old with rheumatoid arthritis. The chain links TRBV11-2 to TRBJ1-5; TRBD1 is a possible D gene (5 bases). Sequenced: CD8+ T cells sorted from blood. CDR3 amino acids: CASSLVGGAPNQPQHF. CDR3 nucleotides: TGTGCCAGCAGCTTAGTCGGCGGGGCGCCCAATCAGCCCCAGCATTTT. The variable domain in full, completed from reference TRBV11-2 and TRBJ1-5, reads EAGVAQSPRYKIIEKRQSVAFWCNPISGHATLYWYQQILGQGPKLLIQFQNNGVVDDSQLPKDRFSAERLKGVDSTLKIQPAKLEDSAVYLCASSLVGGAPNQPQHFGDGTRLSIL.